The 13 T cell receptor beta chains below were found in one sample sequenced in a study of OX40 agonist ivuxolimab in advanced cancers. Only in-frame clones appear in the TCRdb table, and some are missing; sequencing was by immunoSEQ multiplex PCR. The sample shows approximately 30,000 clones, 86% of them seen only once. Here the sequenced sample was CD4+ or CD8+ T cells sorted from blood, taken in a trial of the OX40 agonist ivuxolimab. The receptors were sampled from an adult with an advanced solid tumor such as melanoma, head and neck, liver or kidney cancer.

This chain joins TRBV4-3 and TRBJ2-2; perhaps TRBD2 as D (6 bases). V lost 1 base to trimming and J lost 4 bases, with 10 bases between them. Germline CDR1 and CDR2: LGHNA and YSLEER. CDR3 length: 15 residues. CDR3: CASSQGDLSTGELFF. CDR3 nucleotides: TGCGCCAGCAGCCAAGGGGACTTGAGCACCGGGGAGCTGTTTTTT.

The rearrangement uses TRBV9 and TRBJ1-1; 12 nucleotides line up with TRBD1. Per germline, CDR1 SGDLS and CDR2 YYNGEE. V trimming: 0 bases; J trimming: 0 bases; junction bases outside the gene matches: 3. The CDR3 covers 17 residues. In nucleotides, the CDR3 is TGTGCCAGCAGCGTAGGGGACAGGGGGCCCTTGAACACTGAAGCTTTCTTT. It specifies CASSVGDRGPLNTEAFF.

The genes are TRBV19 and TRBJ2-3; D unclear. The V end was cut by 2 bases, the J end by 0 bases, with 12 bases between. Germline CDR1 and CDR2: LNHDA and SQIVND (reference sequence). The CDR3 contains 16 residues. The CDR3: CASSIMTRSSTDTQYF. DNA for the CDR3: TGTGCCAGTAGTATAATGACCAGATCTAGCACAGATACGCAGTATTTT.

V and J are TRBV25-1 and TRBJ2-5; D is uncertain. The germline CDR1 and CDR2 sequences are MGHDK and SYGVNS. The CDR3 covers 15 residues. Trimming left V 4 bases short and J 4 bases short, with 16 bases between. CDR3 loop: CASSAWTVVGETQYF. Written as DNA, the CDR3 is TGTGCCAGCAGTGCCTGGACGGTGGTGGGAGAGACCCAGTACTTC. The entire variable domain, with the rest obtained from reference TRBV25-1 and TRBJ2-5, is as follows: EADIYQTPRYLVIGTGKKITLECSQTMGHDKMYWYQQDPGMELHLIHYSYGVNSTEKGDLSSESTVSRIRTEHFPLTLESARPSHTSQYLCASSAWTVVGETQYFGPGTRLLVL.

The chain uses TRBV19 and TRBJ1-2, with 10 bases matching TRBD1. The ends lost 8 bases at V and 2 bases at J; junction bases unmatched: 11. CDR3 length: 16 residues. CDR1 and CDR2 (germline): LNHDA, SQIVND (reference sequence). This chain's CDR3 is CASSQSGTGVNYGYTF. The DNA of the CDR3 is TGTGCCAGTTCGCAATCCGGGACAGGGGTAAACTATGGCTACACCTTC. Complete variable domain (other parts from reference TRBV19 and TRBJ1-2): DGGITQSPKYLFRKEGQNVTLSCEQNLNHDAMYWYRQDPGQGLRLIYYSQIVNDFQKGDIAEGYSVSREKKESFPLTVTSAQKNPTAFYLCASSQSGTGVNYGYTFGSGTRLTVV.

This clone was counted a single time. The J gene is TRBJ2-5, the V gene TRBV6-6; D possibly matches TRBD1 or TRBD2 (6 bases each). V lost 7 bases and J lost 2, with 17 bases in between. The CDR3 runs to 15 residues. Germline V gives CDR1 MNHNY, CDR2 SVGAGI (reference sequence). In nucleotides, the CDR3 is TGTGCCAGCATAGCCGGGGGCCTTCATCAAGAGACCCAGTACTTC. It codes for CASIAGGLHQETQYF.

The chain joins TRBV11-2 to TRBJ2-7; D is unresolved. The germline gives CDR1 SGHAT, CDR2 FQNNGV. This CDR3 is 14 amino acids long. V lost 1 base and J lost 3, with 10 bases in between. The CDR3 nucleotides are TGTGCCAGCAGCTTAGTCTCTGCCGACTACGAGCAGTACTTC. It encodes CASSLVSADYEQYF. Based on the CDR3 plus reference TRBV11-2 and TRBJ2-7, the full variable domain is EAGVAQSPRYKIIEKRQSVAFWCNPISGHATLYWYQQILGQGPKLLIQFQNNGVVDDSQLPKDRFSAERLKGVDSTLKIQPAKLEDSAVYLCASSLVSADYEQYFGPGTRLTVT.

This chain uses TRBV6-5 with TRBJ1-6; 8 bases fit TRBD1. Germline V gives CDR1 MNHEY, CDR2 SVGAGI. V shed 8 bases and J 14 bases; nucleotides not matched to a gene: 11. The CDR3 totals 13 residues. For the CDR3, the DNA is TGTGCCAGCGCGGGACAGGAAATTCCAACCCTCCACTTT. Translated: CASAGQEIPTLHF.

V and J are TRBV19 and TRBJ1-5; a weak D match, TRBD1 (5 bases). The CDR3 has 18 amino acids. The V end lost 1 base, the J end lost 2 bases, and 18 bases lay between the germline ends. Per germline, CDR1 LNHDA and CDR2 SQIVND (reference sequence). DNA of the CDR3: TGTGCCAGTAGTATAGGGACATCCCCTGGGAGTGGCAATCAGCCCCAGCATTTT. Amino acids: CASSIGTSPGSGNQPQHF. Full variable domain (outside the CDR3, taken from reference TRBV19 and TRBJ1-5): DGGITQSPKYLFRKEGQNVTLSCEQNLNHDAMYWYRQDPGQGLRLIYYSQIVNDFQKGDIAEGYSVSREKKESFPLTVTSAQKNPTAFYLCASSIGTSPGSGNQPQHFGDGTRLSIL.

The V and J genes are TRBV7-9 and TRBJ2-1; maybe TRBD2 (5 bases). Germline CDR1 and CDR2: SEHNR and FQNEAQ (reference sequence). The CDR3 covers 18 residues. V was pared by 5 bases and J by 3 bases, with 23 bases between. The CDR3 sequence: CASSPSDRGGRFYNEQFF. The DNA of the CDR3 is TGTGCCAGCAGCCCCTCCGACCGTGGAGGACGATTCTACAATGAGCAGTTCTTC.

The chain employs TRBV23-1 and TRBJ2-4, with 8 bases fitting TRBD1. TRBV23-1 is known as an ORF, though its function is uncertain. Unmatched junction bases numbered 13, after V lost 5 bases and J lost 1 base. The CDR3 extends over 18 amino acids. CDR3 nucleotides: TGCGCCAGCAGTTCCGGGACAGGAGTTCTCAAGGCCAAAAACATTCAGTACTTC. This gives the protein CASSSGTGVLKAKNIQYF.

V gene TRBV4-3 combines with J gene TRBJ2-1, with 10 positions matching TRBD2. The CDR3 is made up of 18 amino acids. Germline trimming cut 0 bases from V and 3 bases from J; bases unmatched to any gene: 8. Germline V CDR1 and CDR2: LGHNA, YSLEER. CDR3 bases: TGCGCCAGCAGCCAAGATCCCCCGACTAGCGGGCTCTACAATGAGCAGTTCTTC. Residues: CASSQDPPTSGLYNEQFF.

This chain uses TRBV27 with TRBJ2-2, with D perhaps TRBD2 (6 bases). The CDR3 has 14 residues. Looked up from germline, CDR1 is MNHEY and CDR2 is SMNVEV (reference sequence). The V and J ends lost 2 bases and 3 bases respectively, with 7 bases between them. As DNA, the CDR3 is TGTGCCAGCAGTTTAGGGGGGTACACCGGGGAGCTGTTTTTT. The encoded protein is CASSLGGYTGELFF.